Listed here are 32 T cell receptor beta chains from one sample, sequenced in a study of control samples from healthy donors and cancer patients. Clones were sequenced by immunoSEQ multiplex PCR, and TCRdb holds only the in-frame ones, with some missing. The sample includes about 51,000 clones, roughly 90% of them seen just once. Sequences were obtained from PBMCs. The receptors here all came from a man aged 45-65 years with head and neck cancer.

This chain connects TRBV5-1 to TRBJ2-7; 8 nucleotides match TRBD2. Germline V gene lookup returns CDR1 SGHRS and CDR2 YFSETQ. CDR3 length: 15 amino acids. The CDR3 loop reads CPRRGGDGEPYEQYF. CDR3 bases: TGCCCCCGCCGGGGGGGGGACGGGGAACCCTACGAGCAGTACTTC.

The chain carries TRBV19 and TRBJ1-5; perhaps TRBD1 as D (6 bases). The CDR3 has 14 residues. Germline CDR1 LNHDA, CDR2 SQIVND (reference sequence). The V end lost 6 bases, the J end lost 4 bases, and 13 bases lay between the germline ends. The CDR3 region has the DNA TGTGCCAGTAGGGGATACAGGGAGAATCAGCCCCAGCATTTT. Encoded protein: CASRGYRENQPQHF.

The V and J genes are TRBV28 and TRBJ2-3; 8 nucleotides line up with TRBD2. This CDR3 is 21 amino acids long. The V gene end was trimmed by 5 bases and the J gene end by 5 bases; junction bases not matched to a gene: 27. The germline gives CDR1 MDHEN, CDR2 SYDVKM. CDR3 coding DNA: TGTGCCAGCAGTACGCTTCTAAGGGGAGCGGGAGATGGGGGACTTAGAGATACGCAGTATTTT. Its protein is CASSTLLRGAGDGGLRDTQYF.

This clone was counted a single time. The CDR3 is CATSDLTGSYRRVNTEAFF. The CDR3 DNA reads TGTGCCACCAGTGATTTAACCGGATCCTACAGGAGAGTGAACACTGAAGCTTTCTTT. The rearrangement uses TRBV24-1 and TRBJ1-1, with D possibly TRBD1 on 5 matching bases. V lost 1 base and J lost 0, with 20 bases in between. This CDR3 spans 19 amino acids. In germline, CDR1 is KGHDR, CDR2 SFDVKD.

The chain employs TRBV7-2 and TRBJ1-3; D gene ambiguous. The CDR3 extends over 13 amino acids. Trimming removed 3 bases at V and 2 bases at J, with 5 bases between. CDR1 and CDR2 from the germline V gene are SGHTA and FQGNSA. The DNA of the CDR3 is TGTGCCAGCAGCTTTCAGACTGGAAACACCATATATTTT. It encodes CASSFQTGNTIYF.

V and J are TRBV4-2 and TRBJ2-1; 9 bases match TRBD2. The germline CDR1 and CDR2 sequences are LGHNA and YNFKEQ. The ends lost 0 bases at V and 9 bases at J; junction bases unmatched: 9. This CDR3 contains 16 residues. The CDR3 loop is CASSQEARTSVGEQFF. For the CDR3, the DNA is TGTGCCAGCAGCCAAGAGGCGAGGACTAGCGTGGGTGAGCAGTTCTTC.

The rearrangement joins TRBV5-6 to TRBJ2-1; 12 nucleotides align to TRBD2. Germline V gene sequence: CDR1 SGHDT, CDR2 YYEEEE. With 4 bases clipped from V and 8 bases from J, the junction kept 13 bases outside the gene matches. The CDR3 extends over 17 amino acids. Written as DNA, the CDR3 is TGTGCCAGCAGCGATCCCAAGGGACTAGCGGGCGGGCATGAGCAGTTCTTC. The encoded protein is CASSDPKGLAGGHEQFF.

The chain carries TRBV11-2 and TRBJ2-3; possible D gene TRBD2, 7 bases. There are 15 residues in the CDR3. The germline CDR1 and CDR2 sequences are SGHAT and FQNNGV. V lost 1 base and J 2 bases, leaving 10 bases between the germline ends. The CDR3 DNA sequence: TGTGCCAGCAGCTTAGGTGGGGGGGCCACAGATACGCAGTATTTT. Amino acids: CASSLGGGATDTQYF.

The DNA of the CDR3 is TGTGCCAGCACCCAAACATTATCGGAGGTAGCTTTCTTT. Protein: CASTQTLSEVAFF. This chain connects TRBV12-3 or TRBV12-4 to TRBJ1-1; D is undetermined. Trimming left V 7 bases short and J 10 bases short, with 19 bases between. The CDR3 runs 13 residues.

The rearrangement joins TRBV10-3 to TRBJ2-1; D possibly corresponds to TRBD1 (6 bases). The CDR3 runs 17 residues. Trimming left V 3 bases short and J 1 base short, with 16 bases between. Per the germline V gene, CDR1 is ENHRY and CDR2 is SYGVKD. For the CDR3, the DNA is TGTGCCATCAGTGATCTGGGGGCCCCGATTTCCTACAATGAGCAGTTCTTC. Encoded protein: CAISDLGAPISYNEQFF.

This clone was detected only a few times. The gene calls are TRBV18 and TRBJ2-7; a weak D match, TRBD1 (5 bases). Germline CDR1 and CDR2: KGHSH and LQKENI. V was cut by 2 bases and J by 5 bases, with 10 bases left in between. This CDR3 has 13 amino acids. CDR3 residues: CASSPTGIHEQYF. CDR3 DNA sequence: TGTGCCAGCTCACCAACAGGTATCCACGAGCAGTACTTC. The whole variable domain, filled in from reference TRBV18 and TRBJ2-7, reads NAGVMQNPRHLVRRRGQEARLRCSPMKGHSHVYWYRQLPEEGLKFMVYLQKENIIDESGMPKERFSAEFPKEGPSILRIQQVVRGDSAAYFCASSPTGIHEQYFGPGTRLTVT.

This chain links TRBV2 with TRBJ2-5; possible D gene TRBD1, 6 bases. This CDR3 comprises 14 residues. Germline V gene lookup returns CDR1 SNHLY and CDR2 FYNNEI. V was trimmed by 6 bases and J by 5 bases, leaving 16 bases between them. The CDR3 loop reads CASSPDRDPETQYF. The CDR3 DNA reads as TGTGCCAGCAGCCCGGACAGAGATCCGGAGACCCAGTACTTC.

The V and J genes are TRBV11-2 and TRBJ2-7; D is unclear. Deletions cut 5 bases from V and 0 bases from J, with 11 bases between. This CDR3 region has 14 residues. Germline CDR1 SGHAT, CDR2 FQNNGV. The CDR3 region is CASSQSRNSYEQYF. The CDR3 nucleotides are TGTGCCAGCAGCCAATCGCGAAACTCCTACGAGCAGTACTTC.

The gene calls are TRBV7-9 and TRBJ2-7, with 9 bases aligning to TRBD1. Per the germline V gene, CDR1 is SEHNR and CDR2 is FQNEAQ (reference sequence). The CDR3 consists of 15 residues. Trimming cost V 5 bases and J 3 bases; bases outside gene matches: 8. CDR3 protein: CASSRTGQGIYEQYF. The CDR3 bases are TGTGCCAGCAGCAGAACGGGACAGGGAATCTACGAGCAGTACTTC.

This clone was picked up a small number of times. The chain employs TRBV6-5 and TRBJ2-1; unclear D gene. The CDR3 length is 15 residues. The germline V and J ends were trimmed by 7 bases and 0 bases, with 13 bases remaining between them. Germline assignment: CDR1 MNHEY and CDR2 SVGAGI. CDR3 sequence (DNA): TGTGCCAGCACCCTAGGGCCTAGCTCCTACAATGAGCAGTTCTTC. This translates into CASTLGPSSYNEQFF.

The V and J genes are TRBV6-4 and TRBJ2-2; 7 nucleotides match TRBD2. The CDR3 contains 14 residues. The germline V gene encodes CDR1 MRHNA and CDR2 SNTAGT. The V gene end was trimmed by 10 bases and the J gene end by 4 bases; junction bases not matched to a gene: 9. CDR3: CATQPSGSTGELFF. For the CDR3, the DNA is TGTGCCACACAACCTAGCGGATCCACCGGGGAGCTGTTTTTT.

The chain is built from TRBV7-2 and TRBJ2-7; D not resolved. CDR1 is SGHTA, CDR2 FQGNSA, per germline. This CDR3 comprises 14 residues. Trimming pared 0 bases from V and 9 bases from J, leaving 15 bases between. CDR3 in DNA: TGTGCCAGCAGCTTAGCGACCAGTTCGTTGGGGCAGTACTTC. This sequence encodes CASSLATSSLGQYF.

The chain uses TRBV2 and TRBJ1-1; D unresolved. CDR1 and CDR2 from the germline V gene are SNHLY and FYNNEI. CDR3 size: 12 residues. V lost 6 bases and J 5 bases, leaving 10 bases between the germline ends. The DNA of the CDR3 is TGTGCCAGCAGCCCTATGGCGACTGAAGCTTTCTTT. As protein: CASSPMATEAFF.

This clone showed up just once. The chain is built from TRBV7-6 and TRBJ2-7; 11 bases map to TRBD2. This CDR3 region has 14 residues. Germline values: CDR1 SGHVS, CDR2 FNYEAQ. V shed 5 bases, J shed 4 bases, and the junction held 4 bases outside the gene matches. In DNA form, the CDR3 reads TGTGCCAGCAGCGTACTAGCGGGAGAGTACGAGCAGTACTTC. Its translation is CASSVLAGEYEQYF.

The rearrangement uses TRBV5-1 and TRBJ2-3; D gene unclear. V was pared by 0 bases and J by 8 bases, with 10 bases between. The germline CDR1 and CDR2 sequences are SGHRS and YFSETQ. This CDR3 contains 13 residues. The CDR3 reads CASSLELVGTQYF. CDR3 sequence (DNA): TGCGCCAGCAGCTTGGAGCTAGTGGGTACGCAGTATTTT.

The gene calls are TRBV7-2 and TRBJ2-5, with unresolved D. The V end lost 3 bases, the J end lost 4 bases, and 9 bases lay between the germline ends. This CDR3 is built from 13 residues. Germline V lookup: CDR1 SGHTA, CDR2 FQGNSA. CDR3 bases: TGTGCCAGCAGCTTTCTCCTGTTAGAGACCCAGTACTTC. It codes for CASSFLLLETQYF. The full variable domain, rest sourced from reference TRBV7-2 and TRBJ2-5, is GAGVSQSPSNKVTEKGKDVELRCDPISGHTALYWYRQSLGQGLEFLIYFQGNSAPDKSGLPSDRFSAERTGGSVSTLTIQRTQQEDSAVYLCASSFLLLETQYFGPGTRLLVL.

CDR3 sequence reads: CASRGLTVGSEQFF. The CDR3 region has the DNA TGTGCCAGCAGAGGATTAACTGTGGGGAGTGAGCAGTTCTTC. The chain recombines TRBV2 with TRBJ2-1; D perhaps matches TRBD2 (5 bases). The CDR3 covers 14 residues. Deletions cut 6 bases from V and 9 bases from J, with 18 bases between. From germline, CDR1 is SNHLY and CDR2 FYNNEI. Looking up the rest from reference TRBV2 and TRBJ2-1 gives the full variable domain: EPEVTQTPSHQVTQMGQEVILRCVPISNHLYFYWYRQILGQKVEFLVSFYNNEISEKSEIFDDQFSVERPDGSNFTLKIRSTKLEDSAMYFCASRGLTVGSEQFFGPGTRLTVL.

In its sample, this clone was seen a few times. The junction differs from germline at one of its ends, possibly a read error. This CDR3 reads CASSMIGLATYNEQFF. The CDR3 region has the DNA TGTGCCAGCAGCATGATCGGATTAGCCACCTATAATGAGCAGTTCTTC. The chain couples TRBV11-3 to TRBJ2-1; D is unresolved. This CDR3 comprises 16 residues. Germline CDR1 SGHNT, CDR2 YENEEA.

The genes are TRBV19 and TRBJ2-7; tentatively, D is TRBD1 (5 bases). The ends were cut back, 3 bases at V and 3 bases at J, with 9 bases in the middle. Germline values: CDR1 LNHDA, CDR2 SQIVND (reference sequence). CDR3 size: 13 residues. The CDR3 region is CASSMGPVYEQYF. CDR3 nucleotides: TGTGCCAGTAGTATGGGGCCCGTCTACGAGCAGTACTTC. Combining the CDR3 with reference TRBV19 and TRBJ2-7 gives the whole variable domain DGGITQSPKYLFRKEGQNVTLSCEQNLNHDAMYWYRQDPGQGLRLIYYSQIVNDFQKGDIAEGYSVSREKKESFPLTVTSAQKNPTAFYLCASSMGPVYEQYFGPGTRLTVT.

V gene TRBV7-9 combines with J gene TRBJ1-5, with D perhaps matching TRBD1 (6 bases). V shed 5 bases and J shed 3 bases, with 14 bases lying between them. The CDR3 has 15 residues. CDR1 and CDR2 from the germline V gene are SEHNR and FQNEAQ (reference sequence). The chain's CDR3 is CASSKQGLPNQPQHF. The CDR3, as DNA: TGTGCCAGCAGCAAACAGGGTTTACCCAATCAGCCCCAGCATTTT. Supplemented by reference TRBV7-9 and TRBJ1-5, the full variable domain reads DTGVSQNPRHKITKRGQNVTFRCDPISEHNRLYWYRQTLGQGPEFLTYFQNEAQLEKSRLLSDRFSAERPKGSFSTLEIQRTEQGDSAMYLCASSKQGLPNQPQHFGDGTRLSIL.

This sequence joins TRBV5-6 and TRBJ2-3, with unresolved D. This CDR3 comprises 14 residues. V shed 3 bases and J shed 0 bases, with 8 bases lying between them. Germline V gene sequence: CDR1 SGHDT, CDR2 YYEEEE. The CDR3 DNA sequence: TGTGCCAGCAGCTCGGGCAGAAGCACAGATACGCAGTATTTT. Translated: CASSSGRSTDTQYF.

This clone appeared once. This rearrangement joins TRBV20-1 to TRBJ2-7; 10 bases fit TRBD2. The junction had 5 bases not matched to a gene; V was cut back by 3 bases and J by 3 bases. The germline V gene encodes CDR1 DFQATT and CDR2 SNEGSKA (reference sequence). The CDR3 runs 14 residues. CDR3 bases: TGCAGTGCTAGTAAGCGGGGGGGACTCTACGAGCAGTACTTC. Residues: CSASKRGGLYEQYF.

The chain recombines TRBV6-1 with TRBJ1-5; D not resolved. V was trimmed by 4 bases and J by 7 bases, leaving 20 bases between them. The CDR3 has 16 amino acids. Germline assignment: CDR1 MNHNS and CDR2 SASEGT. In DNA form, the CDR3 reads TGTGCCAGCAGTGCATCGGTCCTAGAAGGTGGCCAGCCCCAGCATTTT. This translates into CASSASVLEGGQPQHF.

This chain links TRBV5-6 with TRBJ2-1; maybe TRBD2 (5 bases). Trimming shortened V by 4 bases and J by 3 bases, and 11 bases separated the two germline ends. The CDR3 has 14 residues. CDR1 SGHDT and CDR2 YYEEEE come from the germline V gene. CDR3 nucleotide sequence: TGTGCCAGCAGCCCGCAAGGAGGCTACAATGAGCAGTTCTTC. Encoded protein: CASSPQGGYNEQFF.

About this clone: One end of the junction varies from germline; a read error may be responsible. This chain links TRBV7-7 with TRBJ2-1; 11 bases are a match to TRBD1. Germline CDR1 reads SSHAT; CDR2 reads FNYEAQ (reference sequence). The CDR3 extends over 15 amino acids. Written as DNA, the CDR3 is TGTGCTAGCAGCCCAGGGACAGGGGGGAACAATGAGCAGTTCTTC. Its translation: CASSPGTGGNNEQFF.

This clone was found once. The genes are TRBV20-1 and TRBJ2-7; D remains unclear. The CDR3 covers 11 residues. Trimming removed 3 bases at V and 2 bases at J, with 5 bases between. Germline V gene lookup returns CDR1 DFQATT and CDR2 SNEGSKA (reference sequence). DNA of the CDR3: TGCAGTGCTAGTGCAGCCTACGAGCAGTACTTC. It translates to CSASAAYEQYF.

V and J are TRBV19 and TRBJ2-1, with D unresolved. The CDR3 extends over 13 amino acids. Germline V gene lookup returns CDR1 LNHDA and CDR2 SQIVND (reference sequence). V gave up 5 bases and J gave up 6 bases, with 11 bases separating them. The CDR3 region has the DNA TGTGCCAGTAGTTCTGTACGAGGCAATGAGCAGTTCTTC. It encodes CASSSVRGNEQFF.